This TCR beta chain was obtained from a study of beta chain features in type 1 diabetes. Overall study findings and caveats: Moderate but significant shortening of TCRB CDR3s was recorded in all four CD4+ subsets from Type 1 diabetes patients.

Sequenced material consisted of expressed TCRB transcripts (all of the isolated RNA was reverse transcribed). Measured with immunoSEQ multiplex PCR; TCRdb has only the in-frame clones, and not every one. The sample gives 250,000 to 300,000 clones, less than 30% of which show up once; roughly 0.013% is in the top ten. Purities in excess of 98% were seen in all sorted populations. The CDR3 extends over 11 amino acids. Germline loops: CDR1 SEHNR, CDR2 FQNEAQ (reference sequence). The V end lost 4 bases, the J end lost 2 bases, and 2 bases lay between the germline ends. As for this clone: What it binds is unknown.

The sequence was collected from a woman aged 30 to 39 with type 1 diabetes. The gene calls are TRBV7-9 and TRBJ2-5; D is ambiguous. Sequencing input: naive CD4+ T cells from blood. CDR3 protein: CASSSQETQYF. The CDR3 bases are TGTGCCAGCAGCTCTCAAGAGACCCAGTACTTC.